This entry describes one T cell receptor (beta chain). CDR1 and CDR2 (germline): LNHDA, SQIVND (reference sequence). Trimming at V came to 6 bases and at J to 3 bases, leaving 8 bases not matched to a gene. The CDR3 has 15 amino acids. Participant age was about 18 to 89 years, and participants resided in about two dozen US areas. The sample is drawn from a study of blood T cell repertoires in COVID-19. Whole-study context: Samples taken during acute and convalescent COVID-19 were collected in the United States, Italy and Spain.

The protocol was immunoSEQ multiplex PCR, while the TCRdb copy is restricted to in-frame clones and leaves out a portion. The sample contains 280,000 or so clones, around 85% of which appear only once. The chain carries TRBV19 and TRBJ2-7, with 10 nucleotides matching TRBD1. The material sequenced was PBMCs or T cells enriched from blood (not recorded which). The sequence derives from a man aged 30-40 years who had recovered from COVID-19. The CDR3 region has the DNA TGTGCCAGTAGCCTTCCGGGACAGGGGTTCTACGAGCAGTACTTC. This codes for CASSLPGQGFYEQYF.